Below are 27 T cell receptor beta chains sequenced from a single sample in a study of blood T cell repertoires in COVID-19 (dated by TCRdb to 2020 to 2021). Library creation used the immunoSEQ multiplex PCR assay. TCRdb mirrors the immuneACCESS table, restricted to in-frame sequences. Some clones are absent from its copies; in checked studies, under half trace to an unresolved V gene, and the reason for the others is unknown. This sample is represented by about 160,000 clones; 85% of them were singletons. The top ten clonotypes cover about 3% of the sample. Specimen: peripheral blood. These receptors all stem from a human donor with acute or convalescent COVID-19. The donor label of this sample is uncertain.

This chain uses TRBV5-4 with TRBJ2-1, with D possibly being TRBD2 (7 bases). This CDR3 is 17 amino acids long. Germline lookup yields CDR1 SGHNT and CDR2 YYREEE (reference sequence). Trimming stripped 4 bases from V and 2 bases from J, with 19 bases between. The DNA of the CDR3 is TGTGCCAGCAGCGCTGAGTGGGGGGGCCTTCCCTACAATGAGCAGTTCTTC. This encodes CASSAEWGGLPYNEQFF.

The chain recombines TRBV7-2 with TRBJ1-6, with TRBD1 matching 8 bases. This CDR3 has 16 residues. Unmatched junction bases numbered 9, after V lost 4 bases and J lost 7 bases. CDR1 is SGHTA and CDR2 is FQGNSA in the germline V gene. CDR3 loop: CASSSSTGARNSPLHF. CDR3 nucleotide sequence: TGTGCCAGCAGCTCCTCGACAGGGGCGAGGAATTCACCCCTCCACTTT.

The chain carries TRBV27 and TRBJ2-3, with TRBD2 matching over 11 bases. The CDR3 length is 15 residues. Germline CDR1 MNHEY, CDR2 SMNVEV (reference sequence). J gave up 4 bases and V 5 bases, and 5 bases lay outside the gene matches. The CDR3 DNA follows: TGTGCCAGCAGTCTTAGCGGGGGGGCCCCAGATACGCAGTATTTT. This gives the protein CASSLSGGAPDTQYF.

This clone was counted a few times. The chain carries TRBV7-2 and TRBJ2-1; possibly TRBD1 for D (6 bases). Trimming removed 5 bases from V and 6 bases from J, with 20 bases in between. The CDR3 loop spans 16 amino acids. From germline, CDR1 is SGHTA and CDR2 FQGNSA. The CDR3 nucleotides are TGTGCCAGCAGCCCCCGTCTCGGAAGAGGGGGCAATGAGCAGTTCTTC. Its protein product is CASSPRLGRGGNEQFF.

In its sample, this clone was seen once. V gene TRBV11-2 combines with J gene TRBJ2-1; D is unclear. The CDR3 is 13 amino acids. Trimming removed 1 base from V and 10 bases from J, with 11 bases in between. Germline loops: CDR1 SGHAT, CDR2 FQNNGV. The CDR3 reads CASSLAGSQEQFF. The CDR3 DNA is TGTGCCAGCAGCTTAGCTGGCAGTCAAGAGCAGTTCTTC.

The J gene is TRBJ2-7, the V gene TRBV19; D unresolved. The CDR3 is made up of 13 amino acids. V was pared by 3 bases and J by 2 bases, with 8 bases between. Germline loops: CDR1 LNHDA, CDR2 SQIVND (reference sequence). CDR3 loop: CASSIGRTYEQYF. CDR3 bases: TGTGCCAGTAGTATCGGTCGTACCTACGAGCAGTACTTC. Full variable domain (remainder filled in from reference TRBV19 and TRBJ2-7): DGGITQSPKYLFRKEGQNVTLSCEQNLNHDAMYWYRQDPGQGLRLIYYSQIVNDFQKGDIAEGYSVSREKKESFPLTVTSAQKNPTAFYLCASSIGRTYEQYFGPGTRLTVT.

V is TRBV10-2 and J is TRBJ1-1; D unclear. The germline V gene has CDR1 WSHSY and CDR2 SAAADI. The CDR3 loop spans 12 amino acids. V dropped 3 bases and J dropped 3 bases, with 5 bases sitting between them. In nucleotides, the CDR3 is TGCGCCAGCAGTGATTATTACACTGAAGCTTTCTTT. Translating gives CASSDYYTEAFF.

This chain uses TRBV2 with TRBJ2-5, with a tentative D call TRBD1 (6 bases). Between the trimmed V and J ends, which lost 3 bases and 5 bases, there was a span of 10 bases. The germline V gene has CDR1 SNHLY and CDR2 FYNNEI. This CDR3 comprises 13 residues. CDR3 nucleotides: TGTGCCAGCAGTGAGGGGGCCTGGGAGACCCAGTACTTC. Its translation: CASSEGAWETQYF.

The V gene is TRBV14, the J gene TRBJ2-5; 9 positions agree with TRBD2. CDR3 length: 17 amino acids. CDR1 is SGHDN and CDR2 is FVKESK in the germline V gene. Trimming cost V 2 bases and J 4 bases; bases outside gene matches: 11. For the CDR3, the DNA is TGTGCCAGCAGCCAACTCGGGACTAGCTCCGCGCGAGAGACCCAGTACTTC. Translated, it gives CASSQLGTSSARETQYF.

The chain recombines TRBV21-1 with TRBJ1-1; the table's D call, TRBD1, has no DNA check behind it. TRBV21-1 is tagged as a pseudogene. The length of the CDR3 is 17 residues. The DNA for the CDR3 is TGTGCCAGCAGCAAAGCAGCGCTGGCAGGGTGTCCCACTGAAGCTTTCTTT. Translating gives CASSKAALAGCPTEAFF.

The chain couples TRBV30 to TRBJ2-5; no definite D call. The CDR3 covers 13 residues. The germline gives CDR1 GTSNPN, CDR2 SVGIG (reference sequence). Between the trimmed V and J ends, which lost 5 bases and 5 bases, there was a span of 15 bases. The CDR3 region has the DNA TGTGCCTGGGGCGGAGCGAACGGGGAGACCCAGTACTTC. Translated, it gives CAWGGANGETQYF.

The chain uses TRBV21-1 and TRBJ1-2; the D call of TRBD1 is as the table states it, not checked on the DNA. TRBV21-1 is shown as a pseudogene. This CDR3 is 15 amino acids long. The CDR3: CASSNERTGNYGYTF. CDR3 nucleotide sequence: TGTGCCAGCAGCAACGAGAGGACAGGAAACTATGGCTACACCTTC.

The genes are TRBV20-1 and TRBJ1-1, with 7 bases fitting TRBD1. The germline V gene encodes CDR1 DFQATT and CDR2 SNEGSKA (reference sequence). The CDR3 contains 11 residues. J was trimmed by 7 bases and V by 6 bases; bases with no gene match: 5. The CDR3 DNA reads as TGCAGTGCGGGGACAGTTATTGAAGCTTTCTTT. Translating it yields CSAGTVIEAFF.

V is TRBV4-1 and J is TRBJ1-2; perhaps TRBD1 as D (6 bases). The ends were cut back, 4 bases at V and 3 bases at J, with 15 bases in the middle. Germline V gene lookup returns CDR1 MGHRA and CDR2 YSYEKL. The CDR3 is 15 residues long. The CDR3 DNA reads TGCGCCAGCAGCCCAAAGGCAGGGGACCACTATGGCTACACCTTC. Encoded protein: CASSPKAGDHYGYTF.

The chain carries TRBV28 and TRBJ1-3; D is perhaps TRBD1 (6 bases). Trimming shortened V by 2 bases and J by 2 bases, and 10 bases separated the two germline ends. Germline V lookup: CDR1 MDHEN, CDR2 SYDVKM. The CDR3 is made up of 15 amino acids. CDR3 protein: CASSLTGWPGNTIYF. The CDR3 region has the DNA TGTGCCAGCAGTTTAACAGGGTGGCCTGGAAACACCATATATTTT. Based on the CDR3 plus reference TRBV28 and TRBJ1-3, the full variable domain is DVKVTQSSRYLVKRTGEKVFLECVQDMDHENMFWYRQDPGLGLRLIYFSYDVKMKEKGDIPEGYSVSREKKERFSLILESASTNQTSMYLCASSLTGWPGNTIYFGEGSWLTVV.

The chain is built from TRBV25-1 and TRBJ1-2, with 9 nucleotides matching TRBD1. The CDR3 is 15 residues long. Per germline, CDR1 MGHDK and CDR2 SYGVNS. The V segment lost 1 base and the J segment 4 bases; nucleotides outside the gene matches: 4. For the CDR3, the DNA is TGTGCCAGCAGTGAATCAACAGGGGGCATCTATGGCTACACCTTC. This gives the protein CASSESTGGIYGYTF.

V gene TRBV29-1 combines with J gene TRBJ1-2; D is perhaps TRBD1 (5 bases). The germline CDR1 and CDR2 sequences are SQVTM and ANQGSEA. The CDR3 sequence is 15 residues long. The V end lost 1 base, the J end lost 4 bases, and 16 bases lay between the germline ends. DNA for the CDR3: TGCAGCGTTGAAGGGGCGGGGGAGGGCAGCTATGGCTACACCTTC. Protein sequence: CSVEGAGEGSYGYTF.

The gene calls are TRBV28 and TRBJ2-5; D gene unclear. In germline, CDR1 is MDHEN, CDR2 SYDVKM. Trimming left V 3 bases short and J 5 bases short, with 7 bases between. The CDR3 consists of 12 residues. The CDR3 region is CASSLESETQYF. The CDR3 DNA is TGTGCCAGCAGTTTGGAGTCGGAGACCCAGTACTTC.

CDR3: CASSQGSREGEKLFF. The CDR3 DNA is TGCGCCAGCAGCCAAGGGAGCAGGGAGGGCGAAAAACTGTTTTTT. The chain employs TRBV4-1 and TRBJ1-4, with a weak D call TRBD1 (5 bases). The CDR3 covers 15 residues. Germline values: CDR1 MGHRA, CDR2 YSYEKL. The V and J ends lost 1 base and 8 bases respectively, with 14 bases between them.

The V and J genes are TRBV5-6 and TRBJ2-5, with D possibly matching TRBD2 (6 bases). Germline lookup yields CDR1 SGHDT and CDR2 YYEEEE. The CDR3 loop spans 14 amino acids. V was clipped by 1 base and J by 5 bases, with 12 bases between them. CDR3 nucleotides: TGTGCCAGCAGCTTGTATAGGGCGGGGGAGACCCAGTACTTC. Residues: CASSLYRAGETQYF.

This clone appeared a few times. The rearrangement joins TRBV4-1 to TRBJ2-1; 15 bases are shared with TRBD2. This CDR3 has 17 amino acids. V gave up 4 bases and J gave up 6 bases; unmatched junction bases: 7. CDR1 is MGHRA, CDR2 YSYEKL, per germline. CDR3 loop: CASSPRTSGGGRNEQFF. CDR3 bases: TGCGCCAGCAGCCCCCGGACTAGCGGGGGGGGACGCAATGAGCAGTTCTTC.

This clone was recorded a few times. The chain recombines TRBV6-5 with TRBJ2-1; 7 bases are shared with TRBD1. The CDR3 covers 15 residues. V gave up 6 bases and J gave up 2 bases; unmatched junction bases: 7. Germline CDR1 and CDR2: MNHEY and SVGAGI. In nucleotides, the CDR3 is TGTGCCAGCAGGATATCCGGGACAGCCTACAATGAGCAGTTCTTC. It yields the protein CASRISGTAYNEQFF.

J is TRBJ2-1 and V is TRBV2; D perhaps matches TRBD2 (5 bases). This CDR3 is 12 amino acids long. In germline, CDR1 is SNHLY, CDR2 FYNNEI. The CDR3 DNA follows: TGTGTCCTCAGCCGGGGTGGCAATGAGCAGTTCTTC. It codes for CVLSRGGNEQFF.

This rearrangement joins TRBV5-1 to TRBJ2-2, with D perhaps matching TRBD2 (7 bases). The CDR3 length is 16 residues. Per germline, CDR1 SGHRS and CDR2 YFSETQ. With 4 bases removed from V and 5 bases from J, the gap between germline ends came to 18 bases. CDR3 region: CASSAGAGASTGELFF. CDR3 nucleotides: TGCGCCAGCAGCGCGGGGGCGGGGGCGTCAACCGGGGAGCTGTTTTTT.

This clone was seen a handful of times. This sequence joins TRBV18 and TRBJ1-2; TRBD1 is a possible D gene (6 bases). The CDR3 spans 14 residues. Germline CDR1 reads KGHSH; CDR2 reads LQKENI. V shed 3 bases and J shed 6 bases, with 14 bases lying between them. CDR3 nucleotides: TGTGCCAGCTCACCCGAACCCACAGGGAATGGCTACACCTTC. Translated, it gives CASSPEPTGNGYTF.

The chain carries TRBV2 and TRBJ2-7; TRBD1 might be the D (6 bases). The V and J ends lost 6 bases and 3 bases respectively, with 12 bases between them. The CDR3 covers 13 residues. CDR1 and CDR2 (germline): SNHLY, FYNNEI. The CDR3 is CASRGQTLYEQYF. Here the CDR3 DNA reads TGTGCCAGCAGAGGACAGACACTCTACGAGCAGTACTTC.

The rearrangement joins TRBV7-6 to TRBJ1-3; 8 bases align to TRBD1. CDR1 is SGHVS, CDR2 FNYEAQ, per germline. Germline trimming cut 4 bases from V and 0 bases from J; bases unmatched to any gene: 5. This CDR3 spans 16 amino acids. CDR3 sequence reads: CASSSPGQDSGNTIYF. The CDR3 bases are TGTGCCAGCAGCTCGCCGGGACAGGACTCTGGAAACACCATATATTTT.